This T cell receptor (beta chain) was obtained from a study of regulatory T cells in long-lasting Graves disease. The study's findings and limits: Persistent Graves' patients had lower TCR diversity than newly diagnosed ones. The persistent group shared around 3,000 public clonotypes, more than the approximately 930 shared by new patients.

According to the study, TCR beta libraries were built with iRepertoire HTBI primers and CDR3-region Arm-PCR. TCRdb re-analysed the multiplex PCR reads in MiXCR, keeping a single row per CDR3 protein. The sample carries 310,000 or so distinct CDR3 sequences, 22% recorded once. Time point defined: persistent/refractory GD, antithyroid drugs over 5 years with positive TRAb. There was RNA extracted from PBMCs, and the TCR library was made from it. EDTA tubes collected approximately 10 milliliters of peripheral blood. This clonotype was recorded at least ten times. The antigen is undetermined. CDR3 size: 16 residues. The germline V gene encodes CDR1 MNHEY and CDR2 SMNVEV (reference sequence). Trimming cost V 6 bases and J 0 bases; bases outside gene matches: 10.

This chain uses TRBV27 with TRBJ2-7; TRBD2 aligns across 8 bases. The sample was peripheral blood mononuclear cells (PBMCs), taken when the disease was refractory, from a patient treated with antithyroid drugs. The receptor comes from a female donor with Graves disease. The CDR3 DNA reads TGTGCCAGCAGCCCCACGATAGCGGGAAGCTCCTACGAGCAGTACTTC. It specifies CASSPTIAGSSYEQYF.